This T cell receptor (beta chain) is from a study of blood T cell repertoires in COVID-19. In germline, CDR1 is SEHNR, CDR2 FQNEAQ (reference sequence). Deletions cut 5 bases from V and 0 bases from J, with 17 bases between. The CDR3 loop spans 17 amino acids. Profiling relied on immunoSEQ multiplex PCR, and the TCRdb table lists in-frame clones only, not all of them. The repertoire includes hundreds of thousands of clones, more than 65% of them detected once, and about 3.8% sits in the top ten. Sequencing was performed on peripheral blood. This receptor was identified in a woman over 75 with acute or convalescent COVID-19. The rearrangement links TRBV7-9 to TRBJ1-3, with D perhaps matching TRBD1 (6 bases). DNA of the CDR3: TGTGCCAGCAGCCCCGTGGGGGCGGAATTCTCTGGAAACACCATATATTTT. Encoded protein: CASSPVGAEFSGNTIYF.